This entry lists 30 T cell receptor beta chains sequenced from one sample in a study of T-cell memory formation after mild COVID-19. TCRdb independently ran MiXCR on the 5' RACE reads; one entry per CDR3 protein. The sample consists of tens of thousands of distinct CDR3 sequences, more than 9% of them appearing once. Sequencing was done on a sample of PBMCs or a T cell subset sorted from them (not recorded which). Every receptor here comes from a man aged 18 to 30 who had mild COVID-19 (a few samples of this study predate the infection). Cell type and time point are not known.

In its sample, this clonotype was seen many times. This chain connects TRBV7-2 to TRBJ2-5; no clear D gene. In germline, CDR1 is SGHTA, CDR2 FQGNSA. The CDR3 sequence is 13 residues long. Between the trimmed V and J ends, which lost 5 bases and 2 bases, there was a span of 9 bases. The CDR3 sequence is CASSPRRQETQYF. The CDR3 region has the DNA TGTGCCAGCAGCCCTAGACGACAAGAGACCCAGTACTTC.

This rearrangement joins TRBV6-2 or TRBV6-3 to TRBJ1-5, with D perhaps TRBD1 (5 bases). V dropped 3 bases and J dropped 14 bases, with 14 bases sitting between them. The CDR3 length is 12 residues. Germline V gives CDR1 MNHEY, CDR2 SVGEGT. CDR3 in amino acids: CASSYREGVKHF. CDR3 DNA: TGTGCCAGCAGTTATCGGGAAGGGGTGAAGCATTTT.

The rearrangement joins TRBV12-3 or TRBV12-4 to TRBJ1-1; D remains ambiguous. Trimming left V 6 bases short and J 0 bases short, with 5 bases between. The CDR3 is made up of 12 amino acids. CDR3 sequence: CASRTMNTEAFF. The CDR3 DNA is TGTGCCAGCAGAACAATGAACACTGAAGCTTTCTTT.

This clonotype was seen a few times. This chain joins TRBV12-3 or TRBV12-4 and TRBJ2-7; 7 nucleotides line up with TRBD1. The CDR3 covers 12 residues. Losses at the gene ends were 6 bases for V and 3 bases for J; bases not matched to a gene: 2. CDR3 bases: TGTGCCAGCAGCCGGGACAGCTACGAGCAGTACTTC. This sequence encodes CASSRDSYEQYF.

The chain couples TRBV20-1 to TRBJ1-3, with 9 bases fitting TRBD1. Germline V CDR1 and CDR2: DFQATT, SNEGSKA (reference sequence). V trimming: 2 bases; J trimming: 7 bases; junction bases outside the gene matches: 9. The CDR3 is 15 amino acids. CDR3 residues: CSARTAGTGTNTIYF. The CDR3 DNA sequence: TGCAGTGCTAGAACGGCCGGGACAGGGACGAACACCATATATTTT.

The rearrangement links TRBV7-2 to TRBJ2-1; TRBD2 matches 10 bases. The trim removed 5 bases at V and 7 bases at J, leaving 11 bases unmatched. The CDR3 extends over 16 amino acids. CDR1 is SGHTA, CDR2 FQGNSA, per germline. The DNA of the CDR3 is TGTGCCAGCAGCCCCAGCCTACTAGCGGGGCTTAATGAGCAGTTCTTC. Its protein is CASSPSLLAGLNEQFF.

This clonotype was counted only a few times. V and J are TRBV4-3 and TRBJ1-2; D possibly corresponds to TRBD1 (6 bases). The V end lost 3 bases, the J end lost 2 bases, and 10 bases lay between the germline ends. Looked up from germline, CDR1 is LGHNA and CDR2 is YSLEER. This CDR3 spans 14 amino acids. The CDR3, as DNA: TGCGCCAGCAGCCAGCCGGACAGAAACTATGGCTACACCTTC. Translation gives CASSQPDRNYGYTF.

This clonotype was found a few times. The chain recombines TRBV4-2 with TRBJ1-5; D call uncertain. The germline V gene encodes CDR1 LGHNA and CDR2 YNFKEQ. V gave up 1 base and J gave up 2 bases, with 9 bases separating them. The CDR3 totals 15 residues. For the CDR3, the DNA is TGTGCCAGCAGCCAAGCTTGGGAACGCAATCAGCCCCAGCATTTT. The encoded protein is CASSQAWERNQPQHF.

V is TRBV6-4 and J is TRBJ2-2, with 7 bases matching TRBD1. V trimming: 5 bases; J trimming: 1 base; junction bases outside the gene matches: 7. This CDR3 spans 16 amino acids. Germline lookup yields CDR1 MRHNA and CDR2 SNTAGT. CDR3 DNA sequence: TGTGCCAGCAGTCTAGCACAGGGGCGGAACACCGGGGAGCTGTTTTTT. Encoded protein: CASSLAQGRNTGELFF.

This clonotype was seen a single time. The V call is TRBV28, the J call TRBJ1-5, with a tentative D call TRBD1 (5 bases). V was clipped by 2 bases and J by 6 bases, with 11 bases between them. The CDR3 is made up of 14 amino acids. The germline V gene encodes CDR1 MDHEN and CDR2 SYDVKM. The CDR3 DNA reads TGTGCCAGCAGTTTAGGGGGAGGTAGTCAGCCCCAGCATTTT. This translates into CASSLGGGSQPQHF.

The chain employs TRBV7-3 and TRBJ2-7; D perhaps matches TRBD2 (6 bases). V was clipped by 5 bases and J by 2 bases, with 16 bases between them. The CDR3 is 15 residues long. In germline, CDR1 is SGHTA, CDR2 FQGTGA. The CDR3 coding sequence is TGTGCCAGCAGCCAGGGAGGAGGTTTTGCCTACGAGCAGTACTTC. The encoded protein is CASSQGGGFAYEQYF.

V and J are TRBV7-2 and TRBJ2-7, with D perhaps being TRBD1 or TRBD2 (5 bases each). Germline-derived CDR1 and CDR2 are SGHTA and FQGNSA. This CDR3 contains 15 residues. V lost 2 bases to trimming and J lost 2 bases, with 13 bases between them. The CDR3 coding sequence is TGTGCCAGCAGCTTACCGGGGCGGCTGGCCTACGAGCAGTACTTC. Translated, it gives CASSLPGRLAYEQYF.

This clonotype was recorded only once. The V call is TRBV30, the J call TRBJ2-4, with a possible D match to TRBD2 (7 bases). The germline CDR1 and CDR2 sequences are GTSNPN and SVGIG (reference sequence). The V end lost 0 bases, the J end lost 5 bases, and 11 bases lay between the germline ends. This CDR3 is 14 amino acids long. The CDR3, as DNA: TGTGCCTGGAGTGTAGGCGGGGGCCAAAACATTCAGTACTTC. It specifies CAWSVGGGQNIQYF.

This clonotype was picked up a small number of times. The CDR3 coding sequence is TGTGCCAGCAGCTTTCACGCAGGGTCTTATAGCAATCAGCCCCAGCATTTT. This encodes CASSFHAGSYSNQPQHF. The genes are TRBV7-9 and TRBJ1-5; D perhaps matches TRBD1 (5 bases). Trimming shortened V by 3 bases and J by 0 bases, and 15 bases separated the two germline ends. CDR1 SEHNR and CDR2 FQNEAQ come from the germline V gene (reference sequence). CDR3 length equals 17 residues.

The sample holds a few counts of this clonotype. The chain employs TRBV7-2 and TRBJ2-7; 8 bases match TRBD2. CDR1 and CDR2 (germline): SGHTA, FQGNSA. This CDR3 is 17 amino acids long. The trim removed 0 bases at V and 1 base at J, leaving 8 bases unmatched. The DNA for the CDR3 is TGTGCCAGCAGCTTAGCGGCTGGAGCTAGCGGGTCCTACGAGCAGTACTTC. Protein sequence: CASSLAAGASGSYEQYF.

This chain uses TRBV12-3 or TRBV12-4 with TRBJ1-5; a weak D match, TRBD1 (6 bases). With 2 bases removed from V and 7 bases from J, the gap between germline ends came to 12 bases. This CDR3 contains 14 residues. Here the CDR3 reads CASSLRGAGQPQHF. For the CDR3, the DNA is TGTGCCAGCAGTTTACGGGGGGCTGGGCAGCCCCAGCATTTT.

In its sample, this clonotype was seen a few times. The chain couples TRBV7-6 to TRBJ2-5; D possibly matches TRBD1 or TRBD2 (5 bases each). The V and J ends lost 0 bases and 6 bases respectively, with 8 bases between them. CDR1 is SGHVS and CDR2 is FNYEAQ in the germline V gene. The CDR3 has 13 residues. The CDR3 region has the DNA TGTGCCAGCAGCTTAGCAGGGACGAAGACCCAGTACTTC. Protein product: CASSLAGTKTQYF.

This clonotype appeared a few times. The chain has TRBV30 and TRBJ1-6; the match to TRBD1 covers 7 bases. The germline CDR1 and CDR2 sequences are GTSNPN and SVGIG (reference sequence). This CDR3 has 16 amino acids. With 0 bases clipped from V and 9 bases from J, the junction kept 11 bases outside the gene matches. CDR3 DNA: TGTGCCTGGAGTGTACTCCCCAGGGGGAATATTTCACCCCTCCACTTT. This translates into CAWSVLPRGNISPLHF.

J is TRBJ2-5 and V is TRBV3-1, with 13 bases aligning to TRBD2. Trimming cost V 0 bases and J 3 bases; bases outside gene matches: 7. CDR1 LGHDT and CDR2 YNNKEL come from the germline V gene (reference sequence). This CDR3 has 18 residues. The DNA of the CDR3 is TGTGCCAGCAGCCAAGACCCCGGACTAGCGGGGGAGGAAGAGACCCAGTACTTC. It translates to CASSQDPGLAGEEETQYF.

In its sample, this clonotype was seen a few times. The rearrangement joins TRBV24-1 to TRBJ2-3; 11 nucleotides align to TRBD1. The CDR3 is 20 residues long. After removal of 3 bases from V and 6 bases from J, the junction contained 19 bases not matched to a gene. Germline V gives CDR1 KGHDR, CDR2 SFDVKD. CDR3 amino acids: CATSDARDRGFDVHSDTQYF. In DNA form, the CDR3 reads TGTGCCACCAGTGATGCAAGGGACAGGGGGTTCGACGTTCATTCGGATACGCAGTATTTT.

J is TRBJ1-5 and V is TRBV6-5, with D hard to call. The CDR3 consists of 13 residues. V was cut by 6 bases and J by 4 bases, with 10 bases left in between. Germline V gene sequence: CDR1 MNHEY, CDR2 SVGAGI. CDR3 nucleotides: TGTGCCAGCAGAACCACGGAAAATCAGCCCCAGCATTTT. Translating gives CASRTTENQPQHF.

This clonotype was found a few times. V gene TRBV3-1 combines with J gene TRBJ2-3, with D uncertain. V was cut by 4 bases and J by 2 bases, with 7 bases left in between. The CDR3 is made up of 13 amino acids. Germline V gene lookup returns CDR1 LGHDT and CDR2 YNNKEL (reference sequence). This CDR3 is CASSRVDTDTQYF. CDR3 nucleotide sequence: TGTGCCAGCAGCCGAGTCGACACAGATACGCAGTATTTT.

This clonotype was counted many times. The gene calls are TRBV9 and TRBJ2-1; either TRBD1 or TRBD2 may supply D (5 bases each). The CDR3 loop spans 14 amino acids. Trimming removed 2 bases at V and 2 bases at J, with 8 bases between. Germline V gives CDR1 SGDLS, CDR2 YYNGEE. This CDR3 is CASSVGGPYNEQFF. CDR3 nucleotide sequence: TGTGCCAGCAGCGTTGGGGGACCCTACAATGAGCAGTTCTTC.

This clonotype was recorded a few times. The V and J genes are TRBV5-1 and TRBJ1-4; possible D gene TRBD1, 6 bases. Deletions cut 7 bases from V and 6 bases from J, with 13 bases between. Germline-derived CDR1 and CDR2 are SGHRS and YFSETQ. The CDR3 loop spans 13 amino acids. The CDR3 region has the DNA TGCGCCAGCTGTACGGGGGCGGATGAAAAACTGTTTTTT. As protein: CASCTGADEKLFF. Using reference TRBV5-1 and TRBJ1-4 for the parts outside the CDR3, the full variable domain is KAGVTQTPRYLIKTRGQQVTLSCSPISGHRSVSWYQQTPGQGLQFLFEYFSETQRNKGNFPGRFSGRQFSNSRSEMNVSTLELGDSALYLCASCTGADEKLFFGSGTQLSVL.

This clonotype was counted at least ten times. The rearrangement links TRBV7-2 to TRBJ2-3; 11 positions match TRBD2. This CDR3 has 18 residues. After removal of 3 bases from V and 1 base from J, the junction contained 9 bases not matched to a gene. Germline V gene sequence: CDR1 SGHTA, CDR2 FQGNSA. CDR3 amino acids: CASSLLPSGGRGTDTQYF. The CDR3 region has the DNA TGTGCCAGCAGCTTGTTACCTAGCGGGGGGCGGGGCACAGATACGCAGTATTTT. Variable domain in full (rest from reference TRBV7-2 and TRBJ2-3): GAGVSQSPSNKVTEKGKDVELRCDPISGHTALYWYRQSLGQGLEFLIYFQGNSAPDKSGLPSDRFSAERTGGSVSTLTIQRTQQEDSAVYLCASSLLPSGGRGTDTQYFGPGTRLTVL.

This clonotype was picked up a small number of times. An end of the junction does not agree with germline; a read error may underlie this. This chain uses TRBV7-9 with TRBJ1-2, with D perhaps TRBD1 (5 bases). Germline V gene sequence: CDR1 SEHNR, CDR2 FQNEAQ (reference sequence). The CDR3 sequence is 14 residues long. CDR3 loop: CASSLGWGTSTPFF. The CDR3, as DNA: TGTGCCAGCAGCTTAGGCTGGGGGACTTCTACTCCTTTCTTC.

The chain joins TRBV7-2 to TRBJ1-6; the match to TRBD1 covers 7 bases. CDR3 length equals 15 residues. V was pared by 5 bases and J by 6 bases, with 7 bases of the junction left unmatched. CDR1 and CDR2 from the germline V gene are SGHTA and FQGNSA. CDR3 loop: CASSSRQGSNSPLHF. CDR3 coding DNA: TGTGCCAGCAGCAGCAGACAGGGCAGTAATTCACCCCTCCACTTT.

The genes are TRBV6-2 or TRBV6-3 and TRBJ2-7, with no clear D. Germline V gene data show CDR1 as MNHEY and CDR2 as SVGEGT. V lost 0 bases and J lost 6, with 15 bases in between. This CDR3 comprises 15 residues. The CDR3 spells CASSYSVPRLGEQYV. CDR3 nucleotides: TGTGCCAGCAGTTACTCGGTGCCCAGACTTGGCGAGCAGTACGTC.

In its sample, this clonotype ranks as medium-sized. The chain combines TRBV7-2 with TRBJ2-2; D gene ambiguous. Germline V gives CDR1 SGHTA, CDR2 FQGNSA. Trimming removed 1 base from V and 10 bases from J, with 13 bases in between. The CDR3 consists of 14 residues. In DNA form, the CDR3 reads TGTGCCAGCAGCTTAGTGGCGCTAGGAACGGAGCTGTTTTTT. It translates to CASSLVALGTELFF. The full variable domain, with the rest looked up from reference TRBV7-2 and TRBJ2-2, is GAGVSQSPSNKVTEKGKDVELRCDPISGHTALYWYRQSLGQGLEFLIYFQGNSAPDKSGLPSDRFSAERTGGSVSTLTIQRTQQEDSAVYLCASSLVALGTELFFGEGSRLTVL.

There are a few counts of this clonotype. This chain uses TRBV5-1 with TRBJ1-5; possible D gene TRBD1, 5 bases. The V end lost 4 bases, the J end lost 7 bases, and 12 bases lay between the germline ends. The germline V gene has CDR1 SGHRS and CDR2 YFSETQ. The CDR3 has 13 amino acids. The DNA for the CDR3 is TGCGCCAGCAGCCCGGGGGGAGACCAGCCCCAGCATTTT. As protein: CASSPGGDQPQHF. Full variable domain (outside the CDR3, taken from reference TRBV5-1 and TRBJ1-5): KAGVTQTPRYLIKTRGQQVTLSCSPISGHRSVSWYQQTPGQGLQFLFEYFSETQRNKGNFPGRFSGRQFSNSRSEMNVSTLELGDSALYLCASSPGGDQPQHFGDGTRLSIL.